A single sample gave rise to the 12 T cell receptor beta chains below, sequenced in a study of cytomegalovirus exposure and HLA in healthy donors. The PCR employed 60 Vbeta primers together with 13 Jbeta primers. Only in-frame clones appear in the TCRdb table, and some are missing; sequencing was by immunoSEQ multiplex PCR. The sample yields roughly 86,000 clones, about 75% seen once. Input material: PBMCs. Source of these receptors: a female donor in good health and CMV-seronegative.

This clone has more than one count but fewer than ten. The V and J genes are TRBV6-6 and TRBJ2-3; 9 nucleotides match TRBD2. Germline assignment: CDR1 MNHNY and CDR2 SVGAGI (reference sequence). CDR3 size: 15 residues. With V trimmed by 4 bases and J by 2 bases, 4 bases remained unmatched. This chain's CDR3 is CASSSAGGDTDTQYF. The CDR3 DNA reads as TGTGCCAGCAGTTCCGCGGGGGGGGACACAGATACGCAGTATTTT.

CDR3 amino acids: CASSLEVAGTGGTEAFF. Written as DNA, the CDR3 is TGCGCCAGCAGCTTGGAGGTCGCCGGGACAGGGGGCACTGAAGCTTTCTTT. The chain has TRBV5-1 and TRBJ1-1; TRBD1 matches at 11 bases. V was clipped by 0 bases and J by 4 bases; unmatched bases: 8. Per the germline V gene, CDR1 is SGHRS and CDR2 is YFSETQ. The CDR3 covers 17 residues. Based on the CDR3 plus reference TRBV5-1 and TRBJ1-1, the full variable domain is KAGVTQTPRYLIKTRGQQVTLSCSPISGHRSVSWYQQTPGQGLQFLFEYFSETQRNKGNFPGRFSGRQFSNSRSEMNVSTLELGDSALYLCASSLEVAGTGGTEAFFGQGTRLTVV.

The chain is built from TRBV6-4 and TRBJ1-1; perhaps TRBD1 as D (6 bases). The V end lost 6 bases, the J end lost 4 bases, and 18 bases lay between the germline ends. The CDR3 is 15 residues long. Germline V gives CDR1 MRHNA, CDR2 SNTAGT. The CDR3 DNA sequence: TGTGCCAGCAGCTCCGAGGGGGGGCGTATCACTGAAGCTTTCTTT. Translating it yields CASSSEGGRITEAFF.

V is TRBV29-1 and J is TRBJ2-3, with 9 positions matching TRBD2. Unmatched junction bases numbered 3, after V lost 6 bases and J lost 2 bases. This CDR3 is built from 13 residues. The V gene's germline CDR1 is SQVTM and CDR2 ANQGSEA. CDR3 protein: CSVTSGSTDTQYF. The CDR3 coding sequence is TGCAGCGTAACTAGCGGGTCCACAGATACGCAGTATTTT.

The sample holds a few counts of this clone. The chain combines TRBV7-9 with TRBJ2-5; TRBD2 might be the D (5 bases). In germline, CDR1 is SEHNR, CDR2 FQNEAQ (reference sequence). Trimming removed 4 bases from V and 1 base from J, with 13 bases in between. This CDR3 spans 15 amino acids. Here the CDR3 reads CASSSNPGVQETQYF. DNA of the CDR3: TGTGCCAGCAGCTCGAACCCCGGGGTCCAAGAGACCCAGTACTTC.

This chain uses TRBV5-4 with TRBJ2-7; the D gene is possibly TRBD1 (6 bases). The CDR3 consists of 13 residues. The V end lost 3 bases, the J end lost 3 bases, and 10 bases lay between the germline ends. Germline V gene data show CDR1 as SGHNT and CDR2 as YYREEE (reference sequence). The DNA of the CDR3 is TGTGCCAGCAGCTCGGACAGCCTCTACGAGCAGTACTTC. Translating gives CASSSDSLYEQYF.

The chain uses TRBV27 and TRBJ2-7; D possibly corresponds to TRBD1 (5 bases). The CDR3 sequence is 15 residues long. The V end lost 0 bases, the J end lost 3 bases, and 12 bases lay between the germline ends. The germline CDR1 and CDR2 sequences are MNHEY and SMNVEV (reference sequence). CDR3 nucleotide sequence: TGTGCCAGCAGTTTATCGGGCAGGGCTAGCTACGAGCAGTACTTC. Protein product: CASSLSGRASYEQYF.

V gene TRBV27 combines with J gene TRBJ2-1; TRBD1 agrees at 7 bases. CDR1 MNHEY and CDR2 SMNVEV come from the germline V gene (reference sequence). The CDR3 runs 15 residues. V dropped 6 bases and J dropped 1; count of bases not matched to a gene: 6. CDR3 residues: CASSPDRASYNEQFF. CDR3 DNA sequence: TGTGCCAGCAGCCCCGACAGGGCGTCCTACAATGAGCAGTTCTTC.

The rearrangement joins TRBV30 to TRBJ2-7; TRBD1 is a possible D gene (5 bases). Trimming took off 0 bases at V and 3 bases at J, with 12 bases between the two ends. CDR1 is GTSNPN, CDR2 SVGIG, per germline (reference sequence). The CDR3 totals 14 residues. CDR3 nucleotides: TGTGCCTGGAGTGTGCAGGGTGGGAACTACGAGCAGTACTTC. This encodes CAWSVQGGNYEQYF. Complete variable domain (other parts from reference TRBV30 and TRBJ2-7): SQTIHQWPATLVQPVGSPLSLECTVEGTSNPNLYWYRQAAGRGLQLLFYSVGIGQISSEVPQNLSASRPQDRQFILSSKKLLLSDSGFYLCAWSVQGGNYEQYFGPGTRLTVT.

The chain carries TRBV9 and TRBJ1-1, with 7 bases matching TRBD1. With 4 bases clipped from V and 3 bases from J, the junction kept 15 bases outside the gene matches. Looked up from germline, CDR1 is SGDLS and CDR2 is YYNGEE. There are 17 residues in the CDR3. The CDR3 reads CASSPVGGEGLDTEAFF. The CDR3, as DNA: TGTGCCAGCAGCCCAGTAGGGGGCGAGGGGTTGGACACTGAAGCTTTCTTT.

The rearrangement joins TRBV4-2 to TRBJ1-1; no clear D gene. This CDR3 contains 16 residues. Trimming cost V 1 base and J 3 bases, with 15 bases left between them. The germline gives CDR1 LGHNA, CDR2 YNFKEQ. The CDR3: CASSQVDLTRDTEAFF. The DNA of the CDR3 is TGTGCCAGCAGCCAAGTTGACCTCACACGGGACACTGAAGCTTTCTTT.

CDR3 DNA sequence: TGTGCCAGCAGCGTAGGGGTCCAGGGTCCCACTGAAGCTTTCTTT. Its translation: CASSVGVQGPTEAFF. V gene TRBV9 combines with J gene TRBJ1-1, with TRBD1 as a possible D gene (5 bases). Germline values: CDR1 SGDLS, CDR2 YYNGEE. This CDR3 region has 15 residues. V was shortened by 0 bases and J by 4 bases, with 13 bases between the two germline ends. The full variable domain, rest sourced from reference TRBV9 and TRBJ1-1, is DSGVTQTPKHLITATGQRVTLRCSPRSGDLSVYWYQQSLDQGLQFLIQYYNGEERAKGNILERFSAQQFPDLHSELNLSSLELGDSALYFCASSVGVQGPTEAFFGQGTRLTVV.